What follows is one T cell receptor (beta chain) and its context. Its antigen is undetermined. As every portion of the isolated RNA was reverse transcribed, the sequencing read expressed TCRB transcripts. Sequenced by immunoSEQ multiplex PCR; TCRdb stores in-frame clones only, minus some. The sample consists of about 290,000 clones, under 8.5% of them appearing once. This specimen comes from a study of beta chain features in type 1 diabetes. At the level of the study: Healthy donors, compared against patients, showed similar age, gender and cell yields.

Study-wide points: Across all four CD4+ subsets, people with type 1 diabetes showed modestly shorter TCRB CDR3s.

The J segment lost 5 bases and the V segment lost 5 bases, leaving 12 bases of the junction unmatched. CDR3 length equals 15 residues. The germline CDR1 and CDR2 sequences are SGHTA and FQGNSA. The single heparinised draw taken from each donor contained approximately 120 mL of blood on average. Researchers reported sorting CD4+ naive, central memory, regulatory and stem cell-like memory cells via CD45RO/CCR7/CD25/CD127/CD95/CD27. V is TRBV7-2 and J is TRBJ2-7, with 7 nucleotides matching TRBD1. The sample comprised central memory CD4+ T cells from blood. This TCR was sampled from a woman aged 18-29 years in good health. The CDR3 region is CASSPFGQVTDEQYF. The CDR3 DNA is TGTGCCAGCAGCCCCTTCGGACAGGTAACCGACGAGCAGTACTTC.